This TCR beta chain was captured by sequencing in a study of T cell changes during pregnancy in multiple sclerosis. This clone came up once. Repertoires were generated with immunoSEQ multiplex PCR, while TCRdb's copy carries only in-frame clones and drops some. The sample yields tens of thousands of clones, roughly 90% seen once. The TCR comes from a female donor with multiple sclerosis, enrolled in a pregnancy study. The specimen comprised CD8+ T cells from peripheral blood mononuclear cells, sampled in the first trimester of pregnancy.

CDR3 DNA sequence: TGTGCCAGCAGCCCCCAGGACACCCCGGGCACTGAAGCTTTCTTT. As protein: CASSPQDTPGTEAFF. This chain joins TRBV4-2 and TRBJ1-1, with D possibly matching TRBD1 (5 bases). Germline V gene sequence: CDR1 LGHNA, CDR2 YNFKEQ. Between the trimmed V and J ends, which lost 4 bases and 4 bases, there was a span of 16 bases. This CDR3 spans 15 amino acids.